A single sample gave rise to the 12 T cell receptor beta chains below, sequenced in a study of blood T cell repertoires in COVID-19. Assay: immunoSEQ multiplex PCR; the TCRdb copy retains only in-frame clones and omits some. The sample yields tens of thousands of clones, around 92% seen once. The sample taken for sequencing was peripheral blood. These receptors were taken from a man aged 45 to 65 with active COVID-19.

The genes are TRBV18 and TRBJ2-2; 10 bases are a match to TRBD2. Germline V CDR1 and CDR2: KGHSH, LQKENI. The J segment lost 6 bases and the V segment lost 0 bases, leaving 4 bases of the junction unmatched. The CDR3 totals 16 residues. This CDR3 is CASSPPSGRAAGELFF. The CDR3 nucleotides read TGTGCCAGCTCACCACCCAGCGGGAGGGCGGCCGGGGAGCTGTTTTTT.

This chain joins TRBV2 and TRBJ2-1; perhaps TRBD2 as D (5 bases). The CDR3 covers 15 residues. The germline V gene encodes CDR1 SNHLY and CDR2 FYNNEI. V was shortened by 6 bases and J by 8 bases, with 20 bases between the two germline ends. The CDR3 DNA follows: TGTGCCAGCAGGGCAAGAATAGCGTCCTTGGATGAGCAGTTCTTC. It specifies CASRARIASLDEQFF.

The rearrangement links TRBV5-5 to TRBJ2-2; 8 positions agree with TRBD1. The J segment lost 4 bases and the V segment lost 7 bases, leaving 9 bases of the junction unmatched. This CDR3 contains 15 residues. Germline V lookup: CDR1 SGHKS, CDR2 YYEKEE (reference sequence). CDR3 nucleotides: TGTGCCAGCGGACCAGGACAGGGTCTCACCGGGGAGCTGTTTTTT. Translation gives CASGPGQGLTGELFF.

The V and J genes are TRBV5-8 and TRBJ2-6; maybe TRBD1 (5 bases). The germline V gene encodes CDR1 SGHTS and CDR2 YDEGEE. The CDR3 length is 19 residues. Trimming stripped 4 bases from V and 0 bases from J, with 20 bases between. The DNA of the CDR3 is TGTGCCAGCAGCCTGGATCTAGGGGCCGTACTCTCTGGGGCCAACGTCCTGACTTTC. It yields the protein CASSLDLGAVLSGANVLTF.

This chain joins TRBV6-4 and TRBJ2-1; D may be TRBD2 (5 bases). The CDR3 has 15 residues. Germline V CDR1 and CDR2: MRHNA, SNTAGT. V dropped 3 bases and J dropped 0 bases, with 9 bases sitting between them. CDR3 bases: TGTGCCAGCAGTGATTCCAGCGGCTCCTACAATGAGCAGTTCTTC. This gives the protein CASSDSSGSYNEQFF.

The genes are TRBV19 and TRBJ2-2; D may be TRBD1 (6 bases). From germline, CDR1 is LNHDA and CDR2 SQIVND (reference sequence). The V end lost 3 bases, the J end lost 1 base, and 9 bases lay between the germline ends. The CDR3 is 15 residues long. Here the CDR3 reads CASSILDRNTGELFF. CDR3 sequence (DNA): TGTGCCAGTAGTATCTTGGACAGGAACACCGGGGAGCTGTTTTTT.

This clone was seen a few times. The V and J genes are TRBV2 and TRBJ1-5; a possible D gene is TRBD1 (6 bases). Germline V lookup: CDR1 SNHLY, CDR2 FYNNEI. Deletions cut 6 bases from V and 4 bases from J, with 16 bases between. The length of the CDR3 is 15 residues. The CDR3 sequence: CASSKLQGPNQPQHF. In nucleotides, the CDR3 is TGTGCCAGCAGCAAATTACAGGGTCCAAATCAGCCCCAGCATTTT.

V and J are TRBV6-1 and TRBJ1-3; no reliable D call. There are 16 residues in the CDR3. Germline lookup yields CDR1 MNHNS and CDR2 SASEGT. The ends were cut back, 2 bases at V and 9 bases at J, with 20 bases in the middle. CDR3 protein: CASSERMGGVEGTIYF. Written as DNA, the CDR3 is TGTGCCAGCAGTGAAAGAATGGGCGGCGTCGAGGGCACCATATATTTT.

This chain joins TRBV2 and TRBJ2-1; TRBD2 matches 8 bases. V was clipped by 11 bases and J by 4 bases; unmatched bases: 10. Germline V gene sequence: CDR1 SNHLY, CDR2 FYNNEI. CDR3 size: 14 residues. The CDR3 loop reads CAVDTLAGYNEQFF. CDR3 bases: TGTGCCGTTGACACGTTAGCGGGGTACAATGAGCAGTTCTTC.

The chain employs TRBV4-2 and TRBJ2-5; TRBD2 is a possible D gene (5 bases). CDR1 and CDR2 (germline): LGHNA, YNFKEQ. The CDR3 covers 14 residues. V was pared by 0 bases and J by 5 bases, with 10 bases between. CDR3: CASSQDTAVETQYF. In DNA form, the CDR3 reads TGTGCCAGCAGCCAAGATACAGCGGTGGAGACCCAGTACTTC.

This clone was observed a single time. This sequence joins TRBV5-4 and TRBJ2-5; TRBD2 agrees at 10 bases. This CDR3 comprises 16 residues. Germline values: CDR1 SGHNT, CDR2 YYREEE (reference sequence). J was trimmed by 6 bases and V by 4 bases; bases with no gene match: 12. The CDR3 protein is CASSLGSGGAMKTQYF. CDR3 coding DNA: TGTGCCAGCAGCCTGGGGAGCGGGGGGGCGATGAAGACCCAGTACTTC.

This chain links TRBV7-8 with TRBJ1-5; perhaps TRBD1 as D (5 bases). Per germline, CDR1 SGHVS and CDR2 FQNEAQ. Trimming took off 5 bases at V and 0 bases at J, with 11 bases between the two ends. The CDR3 is made up of 15 amino acids. As DNA, the CDR3 is TGTGCCAGCAGCCACCAAGGGGATAGCAATCAGCCCCAGCATTTT. Amino acid sequence: CASSHQGDSNQPQHF.